A single sample is the source of the 10 T cell receptor beta chains below, sequenced in a study. The sorted Tregs were CD4+CD25+CD127-/low cells. TCRdb recomputed calls from the 5' RACE reads with MiXCR, one row per CDR3 protein. The data contain roughly 45,000 distinct CDR3 sequences, 22% of them singletons. The sequencing sample was made of Tregs sorted from a lymph node. These TCRs come from a female donor with breast cancer.

This clonotype came up many times. The rearrangement links TRBV6-1 to TRBJ2-7, with a tentative D call TRBD1 (5 bases). The length of the CDR3 is 15 residues. From germline, CDR1 is MNHNS and CDR2 SASEGT. The V gene lost 0 bases and the J gene lost 3 bases, with 12 bases spanning the gap. The CDR3 protein is CASSEASGYRYEQYF. The DNA for the CDR3 is TGTGCCAGCAGTGAAGCGTCAGGGTATCGCTACGAGCAGTACTTC.

The chain has TRBV15 and TRBJ2-1; 10 nucleotides align to TRBD2. The J segment lost 7 bases and the V segment lost 1 base, leaving 16 bases of the junction unmatched. CDR3 length: 19 residues. CDR1 LNHNV and CDR2 YYDKDF come from the germline V gene (reference sequence). In nucleotides, the CDR3 is TGTGCCACCAGCAGAGCTACATTTAGTGGTACTAGCGGGAAGAATGAGCAGTTCTTC. This codes for CATSRATFSGTSGKNEQFF.

This clonotype turned up a few times. The chain employs TRBV6-2 or TRBV6-3 and TRBJ2-5, with D possibly TRBD1 on 6 matching bases. Trimming cost V 7 bases and J 5 bases, with 14 bases left between them. CDR1 is MNHEY, CDR2 SVGEGT, per germline. The CDR3 has 13 residues. DNA of the CDR3: TGTGCCAGCAAGAGCAGGGGTGGGGAGACCCAGTACTTC. This codes for CASKSRGGETQYF.

As regards this clonotype: A much larger clone differs from this one at a single base, so this may be a read error. The V and J genes are TRBV6-1 and TRBJ2-7, with 8 bases fitting TRBD1. The CDR3 covers 14 residues. Germline CDR1 and CDR2: MNHNS and SASEGT. The CDR3 spells CTSRNTGQVHEQYF. CDR3 DNA: TGTACCAGCAGGAACACGGGACAGGTTCACGAGCAGTACTTC.

There are many counts of this clonotype. Here the CDR3 DNA reads TGCGCCAGCAGCCAAGAGCCACAGGGGGACACTGAAGCTTTCTTT. It specifies CASSQEPQGDTEAFF. J is TRBJ1-1 and V is TRBV4-1; 8 bases fit TRBD1. Germline CDR1 MGHRA, CDR2 YSYEKL. The CDR3 has 15 residues. Trimming removed 0 bases from V and 3 bases from J; junction bases left unmatched: 3.

This clonotype showed up many times. The CDR3 DNA reads TGTGCCAGCAGTGTATTAGCGGTCCTGGGAGAGACCCAGTACTTC. It encodes CASSVLAVLGETQYF. V and J are TRBV2 and TRBJ2-5, with D possibly TRBD2 on 6 matching bases. The CDR3 totals 15 residues. Trimming took off 4 bases at V and 4 bases at J, with 16 bases between the two ends. CDR1 and CDR2 from the germline V gene are SNHLY and FYNNEI.

This clonotype was seen at least ten times. The chain is built from TRBV6-6 and TRBJ2-3; either TRBD1 or TRBD2 may supply D (5 bases each). Germline V gene lookup returns CDR1 MNHNY and CDR2 SVGAGI (reference sequence). CDR3 length: 18 amino acids. Trimming removed 7 bases from V and 2 bases from J, with 25 bases in between. The CDR3 nucleotides are TGTGCCAGCATGGGGGATATGGTCCTCGGAGAGGACACAGATACGCAGTATTTT. Translating it yields CASMGDMVLGEDTDTQYF.

As regards this clonotype: One end of the junction fails to match germline, which may point to a read error. This chain uses TRBV28 with TRBJ2-1; 9 nucleotides agree with TRBD2. Germline V lookup: CDR1 MDHEN, CDR2 SYDVKM. CDR3 size: 16 residues. In DNA, the CDR3 is TGTGCCAGCGGTTTATTAGGCGGGAGGGATCACAATGAGCAGTTCTTC. Residues: CASGLLGGRDHNEQFF.

This clonotype occurred many times. The V and J genes are TRBV28 and TRBJ1-6; TRBD1 matches at 7 bases. The CDR3 is 15 amino acids. Germline V gives CDR1 MDHEN, CDR2 SYDVKM. Unmatched junction bases numbered 6, after V lost 2 bases and J lost 8 bases. The CDR3 nucleotides read TGTGCCAGCAGTTTAAATTCAGGGGGTTATTCACCCCTCCACTTT. Amino acid sequence: CASSLNSGGYSPLHF.

This clonotype was seen ten or more times. This rearrangement joins TRBV20-1 to TRBJ2-4; 7 bases agree with TRBD1. V trimming: 6 bases; J trimming: 6 bases; junction bases outside the gene matches: 8. This CDR3 has 13 amino acids. CDR1 DFQATT and CDR2 SNEGSKA come from the germline V gene (reference sequence). CDR3 in DNA: TGCAGTGCCTCTACAGGGGTGACAAACATTCAGTACTTC. This gives the protein CSASTGVTNIQYF.